This entry describes one T cell receptor beta chain. Its matching antigen is unknown. The investigators split CD4+ cells into a CD45RA+ naive subset and a CD45RA-negative memory subset. The CDR3 covers 17 residues. V was clipped by 4 bases and J by 4 bases, with 21 bases between them. Germline V lookup: CDR1 SGHDT, CDR2 YYEEEE. Sequencing used immunoSEQ multiplex PCR; TCRdb keeps in-frame clones, though not all of them. The sample has a few million clones; around nine tenths are singletons. This record belongs to a study of shared clonotypes between healthy human individuals. Study-wide findings and caveats: For naive CD4 cells, approximately 4.7% of clonotypes were shared across several donors.

The rearrangement uses TRBV5-6 and TRBJ1-3; a weak D match, TRBD1 (5 bases). This TCR derives from a man between 18 and 35 years old in good health. The sequenced sample was naive CD4+ T cells sorted from blood. Subset here: CD45RA+ positively selected. The CDR3 spells CASSPGPTSVLGNTIYF. The CDR3 DNA follows: TGTGCCAGCAGCCCGGGACCAACCTCGGTTTTGGGAAACACCATATATTTT.